The TCR beta chain described here comes from a study of cytomegalovirus exposure and HLA in healthy donors. Broader study findings: Most of the CMV-associated TCR beta chains (in a later analysis) appeared to be HLA-restricted. The authors later found HLA-associated TCR beta chains more clonally expanded than equally common others.

The PCR was carried out with 60 Vbeta primers and 13 Jbeta primers. The data were produced by immunoSEQ multiplex PCR, yet TCRdb's version contains in-frame clones alone and is incomplete. The sample has approximately 190,000 clones; 75% to 85% are singletons. The CDR3 has 13 residues. The V end was cut by 3 bases, the J end by 4 bases, with 9 bases between. Germline V gives CDR1 MDHEN, CDR2 SYDVKM. Only one count was recorded for this clone. Its antigen is not known. The chain recombines TRBV28 with TRBJ1-1; D is unclear. Sequenced material: PBMCs. The clonotype originates from a woman aged 30 to 39 in good health and CMV-seropositive. In nucleotides, the CDR3 is TGTGCCAGCAGTTTCCGAGGTGGCACTGAAGCTTTCTTT. This codes for CASSFRGGTEAFF. The full variable domain, rest sourced from reference TRBV28 and TRBJ1-1, is DVKVTQSSRYLVKRTGEKVFLECVQDMDHENMFWYRQDPGLGLRLIYFSYDVKMKEKGDIPEGYSVSREKKERFSLILESASTNQTSMYLCASSFRGGTEAFFGQGTRLTVV.